Listed here are 15 T cell receptor beta chains from one sample, sequenced in a study of T-cell memory formation after mild COVID-19. One entry per CDR3 protein results from TCRdb running MiXCR on the 5' RACE reads. The data show around 510,000 distinct CDR3 sequences, 20% to 25% seen once. The material sequenced was PBMCs or a T cell subset sorted from them (not recorded which). The receptors here all came from an adult woman who had mild COVID-19 (a few samples of this study predate the infection). Cell type and time point are not known.

This clonotype was seen a few times. The chain recombines TRBV7-6 with TRBJ2-3; 7 nucleotides match TRBD2. The CDR3 has 15 residues. Trimming at V came to 5 bases and at J to 2 bases, leaving 7 bases not matched to a gene. Germline CDR1 reads SGHVS; CDR2 reads FNYEAQ. Here the CDR3 reads CASSLTGTTTDTQYF. Here the CDR3 DNA reads TGTGCCAGCAGCCTTACCGGGACTACCACAGATACGCAGTATTTT. The variable domain in full, with the rest retrieved from reference TRBV7-6 and TRBJ2-3, is GAGVSQSPRYKVTKRGQDVALRCDPISGHVSLYWYRQALGQGPEFLTYFNYEAQQDKSGLPNDRFSAERPEGSISTLTIQRTEQRDSAMYRCASSLTGTTTDTQYFGPGTRLTVL.

In this sample, this clonotype turned up a few times. The chain joins TRBV19 to TRBJ2-7; 13 positions agree with TRBD2. V shed 8 bases, J shed 3 bases, and the junction held 1 base outside the gene matches. From germline, CDR1 is LNHDA and CDR2 SQIVND (reference sequence). CDR3 length: 13 amino acids. The CDR3 region has the DNA TGTGCCAGTGGACTAGCGGGGGACTACGAGCAGTACTTC. Its protein is CASGLAGDYEQYF. The entire variable domain, with the rest obtained from reference TRBV19 and TRBJ2-7, is as follows: DGGITQSPKYLFRKEGQNVTLSCEQNLNHDAMYWYRQDPGQGLRLIYYSQIVNDFQKGDIAEGYSVSREKKESFPLTVTSAQKNPTAFYLCASGLAGDYEQYFGPGTRLTVT.

This clonotype was recorded a few times. V is TRBV11-2 and J is TRBJ1-3, with D tentatively TRBD1 (6 bases). Trimming pared 3 bases from V and 0 bases from J, leaving 24 bases between. Germline lookup yields CDR1 SGHAT and CDR2 FQNNGV. The CDR3 length is 20 residues. The CDR3 region is CASSFPLTYEGGASGNTIYF. The CDR3 region has the DNA TGTGCCAGCAGCTTTCCCCTGACTTATGAGGGGGGAGCCTCTGGAAACACCATATATTTT.

V usage is TRBV6-5 and J usage is TRBJ2-6; D gene ambiguous. CDR1 and CDR2 (germline): MNHEY, SVGAGI. This CDR3 region has 13 residues. V was clipped by 2 bases and J by 9 bases, with 8 bases between them. The CDR3, as DNA: TGTGCCAGCAGTTACGAATATAACAACGTCCTGACTTTC. Its translation is CASSYEYNNVLTF.

This clonotype was counted a single time. The chain employs TRBV7-2 and TRBJ2-1; 7 nucleotides align to TRBD1. After removal of 5 bases from V and 3 bases from J, the junction contained 7 bases not matched to a gene. This CDR3 spans 15 amino acids. Germline V gene lookup returns CDR1 SGHTA and CDR2 FQGNSA. CDR3 protein: CASSRRDSDYNEQFF. For the CDR3, the DNA is TGTGCCAGCAGCCGACGGGACAGTGACTACAATGAGCAGTTCTTC.

The chain carries TRBV14 and TRBJ2-1; D gene uncertain. The CDR3 length is 12 residues. Deletions cut 3 bases from V and 7 bases from J, with 7 bases between. The germline gives CDR1 SGHDN, CDR2 FVKESK. The CDR3 region is CASSHGRNEQFF. The CDR3 nucleotides are TGTGCCAGCAGCCACGGACGGAATGAGCAGTTCTTC.

Ten or more counts support this clonotype. This chain links TRBV6-2 or TRBV6-3 with TRBJ2-2; 10 nucleotides agree with TRBD2. The ends lost 2 bases at V and 3 bases at J; junction bases unmatched: 3. Germline values: CDR1 MNHEY, CDR2 SVGEGT. The CDR3 covers 16 residues. CDR3 protein: CASSYGLAGDTGELFF. Here the CDR3 DNA reads TGTGCCAGCAGTTACGGCCTAGCGGGAGACACCGGGGAGCTGTTTTTT.

This clonotype has more than one count but fewer than ten. The rearrangement joins TRBV7-4 to TRBJ1-5, with 9 nucleotides matching TRBD1. Germline V CDR1 and CDR2: SGHVT, SQSDAQ. The CDR3 spans 15 residues. With 5 bases clipped from V and 2 bases from J, the junction kept 4 bases outside the gene matches. The CDR3 region has the DNA TGTGCCAGCAGCGCACAGGGGGCTTGCAATCAGCCCCAGCATTTT. Encoded protein: CASSAQGACNQPQHF.

This clonotype was seen at least ten times. V usage is TRBV30 and J usage is TRBJ1-5; D possibly corresponds to TRBD1 (5 bases). V lost 1 base to trimming and J lost 4 bases, with 8 bases between them. Germline loops: CDR1 GTSNPN, CDR2 SVGIG (reference sequence). The CDR3 runs to 13 residues. CDR3 amino acids: CAWSEQGNQPQHF. The CDR3 bases are TGTGCCTGGAGTGAGCAGGGAAATCAGCCCCAGCATTTT.

This clonotype was observed a handful of times. V gene TRBV4-2 combines with J gene TRBJ2-1, with 9 bases fitting TRBD2. J was trimmed by 7 bases and V by 0 bases; bases with no gene match: 16. Germline loops: CDR1 LGHNA, CDR2 YNFKEQ. The CDR3 runs 19 residues. CDR3 sequence reads: CASSQDQTPGSGRRNEQFF. In DNA, the CDR3 is TGTGCCAGCAGCCAAGATCAAACTCCCGGTAGCGGGAGAAGGAATGAGCAGTTCTTC.

This rearrangement joins TRBV29-1 to TRBJ2-7; D gene ambiguous. Trimming cost V 1 base and J 3 bases, with 4 bases left between them. The CDR3 contains 11 residues. The V gene's germline CDR1 is SQVTM and CDR2 ANQGSEA. DNA of the CDR3: TGCAGCGTTGAAGGACTCTACGAGCAGTACTTC. Amino acids: CSVEGLYEQYF.

This clonotype has more than one count but fewer than ten. The V gene is TRBV6-2 or TRBV6-3, the J gene TRBJ1-5, with D unresolved. The CDR3 has 12 residues. Germline loops: CDR1 MNHEY, CDR2 SVGEGT. The ends were cut back, 2 bases at V and 4 bases at J, with 3 bases in the middle. As DNA, the CDR3 is TGTGCCAGCAGTTACCAGAATCAGCCCCAGCATTTT. Translating it yields CASSYQNQPQHF.

The genes are TRBV5-1 and TRBJ2-1; D gene ambiguous. Per germline, CDR1 SGHRS and CDR2 YFSETQ. There are 13 residues in the CDR3. V lost 0 bases to trimming and J lost 4 bases, with 5 bases between them. CDR3 DNA sequence: TGCGCCAGCAGCTTGGATGCTTACAATGAGCAGTTCTTC. Residues: CASSLDAYNEQFF. The variable domain in full, completed from reference TRBV5-1 and TRBJ2-1, reads KAGVTQTPRYLIKTRGQQVTLSCSPISGHRSVSWYQQTPGQGLQFLFEYFSETQRNKGNFPGRFSGRQFSNSRSEMNVSTLELGDSALYLCASSLDAYNEQFFGPGTRLTVL.

The rearrangement links TRBV5-1 to TRBJ2-1, with 11 bases that match TRBD2. The trim removed 4 bases at V and 2 bases at J, leaving 20 bases unmatched. Germline lookup yields CDR1 SGHRS and CDR2 YFSETQ. This CDR3 contains 21 residues. Here the CDR3 DNA reads TGCGCCAGCAGCGCACCTGATGGTAGCGGGGGGGCCGTTGGACCCTACAATGAGCAGTTCTTC. This encodes CASSAPDGSGGAVGPYNEQFF.

This clonotype was found a few times. This chain links TRBV12-3 or TRBV12-4 with TRBJ1-6; D gene ambiguous. Between the trimmed V and J ends, which lost 4 bases and 7 bases, there was a span of 17 bases. This CDR3 is 16 amino acids long. Here the CDR3 reads CASSWALPGWNSPLHF. The CDR3 DNA reads as TGTGCCAGCAGTTGGGCCCTGCCGGGGTGGAATTCACCCCTCCACTTT.